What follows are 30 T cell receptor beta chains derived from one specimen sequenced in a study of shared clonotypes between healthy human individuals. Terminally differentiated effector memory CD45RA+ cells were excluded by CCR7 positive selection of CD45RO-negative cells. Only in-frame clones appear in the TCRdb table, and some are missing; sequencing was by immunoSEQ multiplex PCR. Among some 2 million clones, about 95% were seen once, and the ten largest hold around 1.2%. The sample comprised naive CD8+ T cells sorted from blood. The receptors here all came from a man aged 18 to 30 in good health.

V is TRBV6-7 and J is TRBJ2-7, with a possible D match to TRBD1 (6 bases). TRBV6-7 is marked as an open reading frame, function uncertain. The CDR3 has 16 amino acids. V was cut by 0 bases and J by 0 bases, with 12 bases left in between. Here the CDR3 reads CASSYSTQGSSYEQYF. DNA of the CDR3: TGTGCCAGCAGTTACTCGACCCAGGGGAGCTCCTACGAGCAGTACTTC.

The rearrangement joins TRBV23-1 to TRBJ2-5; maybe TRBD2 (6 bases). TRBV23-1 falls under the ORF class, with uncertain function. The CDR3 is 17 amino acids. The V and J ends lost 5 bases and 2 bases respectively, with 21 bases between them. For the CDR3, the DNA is TGCGCCAGCAGTTCACGGTGGAGGGGCAGAATACAAGAGACCCAGTACTTC. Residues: CASSSRWRGRIQETQYF.

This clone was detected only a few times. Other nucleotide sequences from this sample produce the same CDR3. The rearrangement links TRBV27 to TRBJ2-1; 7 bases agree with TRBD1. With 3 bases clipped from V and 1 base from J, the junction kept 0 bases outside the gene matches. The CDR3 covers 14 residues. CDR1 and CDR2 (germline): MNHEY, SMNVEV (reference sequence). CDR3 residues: CASSLTGSYNEQFF. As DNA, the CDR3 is TGTGCCAGCAGTTTGACAGGGTCCTACAATGAGCAGTTCTTC.

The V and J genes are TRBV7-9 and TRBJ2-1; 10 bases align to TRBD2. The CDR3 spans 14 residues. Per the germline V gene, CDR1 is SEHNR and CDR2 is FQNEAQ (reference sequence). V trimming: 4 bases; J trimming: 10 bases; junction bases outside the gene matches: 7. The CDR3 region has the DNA TGTGCCAGCAGCTCCACTGATAGCGGGAGGGAGCAGTTCTTC. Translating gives CASSSTDSGREQFF. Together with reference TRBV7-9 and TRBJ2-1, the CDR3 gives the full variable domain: DTGVSQNPRHKITKRGQNVTFRCDPISEHNRLYWYRQTLGQGPEFLTYFQNEAQLEKSRLLSDRFSAERPKGSFSTLEIQRTEQGDSAMYLCASSSTDSGREQFFGPGTRLTVL.

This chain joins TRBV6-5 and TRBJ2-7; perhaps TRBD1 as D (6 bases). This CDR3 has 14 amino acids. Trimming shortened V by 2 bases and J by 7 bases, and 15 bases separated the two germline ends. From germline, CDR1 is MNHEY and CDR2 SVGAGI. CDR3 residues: CASSYTRQVGEQYF. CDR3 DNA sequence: TGTGCCAGCAGTTACACCCGACAGGTGGGGGAGCAGTACTTC.

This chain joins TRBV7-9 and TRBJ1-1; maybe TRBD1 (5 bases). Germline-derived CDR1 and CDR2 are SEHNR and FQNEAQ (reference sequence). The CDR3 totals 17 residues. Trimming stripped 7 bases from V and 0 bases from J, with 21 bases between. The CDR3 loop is CASTTSGGFSLNTEAFF. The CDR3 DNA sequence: TGTGCCAGCACCACATCTGGGGGTTTCTCACTGAACACTGAAGCTTTCTTT.

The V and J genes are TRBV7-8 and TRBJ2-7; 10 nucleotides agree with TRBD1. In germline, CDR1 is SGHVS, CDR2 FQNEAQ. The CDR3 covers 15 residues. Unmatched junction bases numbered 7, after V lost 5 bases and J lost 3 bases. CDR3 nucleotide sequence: TGTGCCAGCAGCGAAGGGACAGGGGTTCTCTACGAGCAGTACTTC. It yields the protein CASSEGTGVLYEQYF.

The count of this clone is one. The CDR3 sequence is CAISTQSDSGRFGEQFF. The CDR3 DNA is TGTGCCATCAGTACCCAGTCAGATAGCGGGAGATTTGGTGAGCAGTTCTTC. The gene calls are TRBV10-3 and TRBJ2-1; 9 nucleotides align to TRBD2. Trimming cost V 5 bases and J 9 bases; bases outside gene matches: 17. Germline CDR1 is ENHRY and CDR2 is SYGVKD. This CDR3 spans 17 amino acids.

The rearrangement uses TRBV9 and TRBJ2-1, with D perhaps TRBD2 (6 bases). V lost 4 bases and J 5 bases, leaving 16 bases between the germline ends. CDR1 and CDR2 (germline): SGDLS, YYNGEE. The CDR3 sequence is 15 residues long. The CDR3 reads CASSQGDAGNNEQFF. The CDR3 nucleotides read TGTGCCAGCAGCCAAGGAGATGCGGGGAACAATGAGCAGTTCTTC.

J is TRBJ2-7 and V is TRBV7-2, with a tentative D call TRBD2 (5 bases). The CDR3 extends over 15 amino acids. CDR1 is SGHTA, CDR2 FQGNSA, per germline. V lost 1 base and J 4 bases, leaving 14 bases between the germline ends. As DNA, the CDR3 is TGTGCCAGCAGCTTAGGTACAGCGGCTCTTTACGAGCAGTACTTC. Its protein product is CASSLGTAALYEQYF. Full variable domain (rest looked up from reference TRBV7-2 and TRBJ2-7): GAGVSQSPSNKVTEKGKDVELRCDPISGHTALYWYRQSLGQGLEFLIYFQGNSAPDKSGLPSDRFSAERTGGSVSTLTIQRTQQEDSAVYLCASSLGTAALYEQYFGPGTRLTVT.

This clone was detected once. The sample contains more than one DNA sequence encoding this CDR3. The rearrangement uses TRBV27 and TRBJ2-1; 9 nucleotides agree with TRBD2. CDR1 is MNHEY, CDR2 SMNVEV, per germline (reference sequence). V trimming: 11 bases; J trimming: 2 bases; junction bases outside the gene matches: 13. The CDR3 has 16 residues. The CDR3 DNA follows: TGTGCCTCCAGCCCCTCTAGCGGGGAGACCTACAATGAGCAGTTCTTC. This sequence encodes CASSPSSGETYNEQFF.

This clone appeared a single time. For the CDR3, the DNA is TGCGCCAGCAGCTTGGAGACGGACATGGAGGTAGATCAGCCCCAGCATTTT. Translating it yields CASSLETDMEVDQPQHF. The V gene is TRBV5-1, the J gene TRBJ1-5, with D perhaps matching TRBD1 (5 bases). The V gene lost 0 bases and the J gene lost 5 bases, with 18 bases spanning the gap. This CDR3 contains 17 residues. Looked up from germline, CDR1 is SGHRS and CDR2 is YFSETQ. Complete variable domain (other parts from reference TRBV5-1 and TRBJ1-5): KAGVTQTPRYLIKTRGQQVTLSCSPISGHRSVSWYQQTPGQGLQFLFEYFSETQRNKGNFPGRFSGRQFSNSRSEMNVSTLELGDSALYLCASSLETDMEVDQPQHFGDGTRLSIL.

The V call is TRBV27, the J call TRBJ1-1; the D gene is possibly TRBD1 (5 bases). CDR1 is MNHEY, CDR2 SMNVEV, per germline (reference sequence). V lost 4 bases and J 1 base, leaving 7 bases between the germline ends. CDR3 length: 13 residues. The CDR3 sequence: CASSWGENTEAFF. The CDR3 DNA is TGTGCCAGCAGTTGGGGGGAGAACACTGAAGCTTTCTTT.

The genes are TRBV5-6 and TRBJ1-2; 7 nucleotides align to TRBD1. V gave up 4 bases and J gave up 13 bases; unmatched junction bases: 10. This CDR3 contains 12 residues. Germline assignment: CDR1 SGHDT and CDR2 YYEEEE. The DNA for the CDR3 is TGTGCCAGCAGCCCCCAGGACAGGACCCTCACCTTC. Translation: CASSPQDRTLTF.

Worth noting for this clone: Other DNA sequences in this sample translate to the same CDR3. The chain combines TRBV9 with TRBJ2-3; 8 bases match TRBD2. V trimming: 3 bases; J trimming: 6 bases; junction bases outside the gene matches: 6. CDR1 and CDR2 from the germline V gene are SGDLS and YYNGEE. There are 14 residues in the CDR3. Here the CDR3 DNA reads TGTGCCAGCAGCGCCTCGGGGGGGGCTGATACGCAGTATTTT. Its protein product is CASSASGGADTQYF.

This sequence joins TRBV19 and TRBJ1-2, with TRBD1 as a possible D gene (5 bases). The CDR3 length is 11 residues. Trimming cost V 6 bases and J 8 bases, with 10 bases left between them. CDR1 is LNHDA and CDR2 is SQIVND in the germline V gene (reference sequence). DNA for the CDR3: TGTGCCAGTAGATTGGGGGACGGCTACACCTTC. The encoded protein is CASRLGDGYTF.

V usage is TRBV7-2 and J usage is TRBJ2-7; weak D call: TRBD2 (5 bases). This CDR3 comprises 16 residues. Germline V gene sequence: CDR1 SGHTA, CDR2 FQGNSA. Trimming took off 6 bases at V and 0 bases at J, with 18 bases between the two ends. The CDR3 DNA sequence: TGTGCCAGCAGTTGGAGGATAGAGATCTTCTCCTACGAGCAGTACTTC. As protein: CASSWRIEIFSYEQYF.

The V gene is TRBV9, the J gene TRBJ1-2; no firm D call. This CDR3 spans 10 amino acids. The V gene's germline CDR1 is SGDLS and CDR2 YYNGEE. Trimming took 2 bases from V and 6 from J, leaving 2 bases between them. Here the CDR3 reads CASSVDGYTF. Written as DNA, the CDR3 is TGTGCCAGCAGCGTGGATGGCTACACCTTC.

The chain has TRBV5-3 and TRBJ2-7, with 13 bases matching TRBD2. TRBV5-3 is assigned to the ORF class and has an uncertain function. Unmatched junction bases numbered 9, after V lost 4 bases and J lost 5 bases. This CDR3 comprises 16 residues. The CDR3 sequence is CARSQFRTSGGNEQYF. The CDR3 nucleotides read TGTGCCAGAAGCCAATTCCGGACTAGCGGGGGAAACGAGCAGTACTTC.

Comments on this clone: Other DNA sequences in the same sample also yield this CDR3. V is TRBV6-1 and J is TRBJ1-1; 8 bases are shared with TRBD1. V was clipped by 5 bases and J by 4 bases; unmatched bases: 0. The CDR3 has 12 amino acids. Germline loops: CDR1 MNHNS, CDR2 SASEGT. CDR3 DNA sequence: TGTGCCAGCAGTACAGGGGGCACTGAAGCTTTCTTT. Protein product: CASSTGGTEAFF.

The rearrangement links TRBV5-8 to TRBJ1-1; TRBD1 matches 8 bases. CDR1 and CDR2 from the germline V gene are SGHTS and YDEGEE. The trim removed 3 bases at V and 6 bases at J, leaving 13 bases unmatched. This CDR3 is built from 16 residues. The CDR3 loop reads CASSWGTGGFGAEAFF. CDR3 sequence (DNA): TGTGCCAGCAGCTGGGGGACAGGCGGCTTCGGCGCTGAAGCTTTCTTT. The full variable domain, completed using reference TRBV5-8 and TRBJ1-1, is EAGVTQSPTHLIKTRGQQATLRCSPISGHTSVYWYQQALGLGLQFLLWYDEGEERNRGNFPPRFSGRQFPNYSSELNVNALELEDSALYLCASSWGTGGFGAEAFFGQGTRLTVV.

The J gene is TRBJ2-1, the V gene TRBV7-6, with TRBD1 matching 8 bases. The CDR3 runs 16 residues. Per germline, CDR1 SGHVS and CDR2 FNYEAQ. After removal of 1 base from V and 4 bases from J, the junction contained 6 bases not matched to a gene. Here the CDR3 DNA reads TGTGCCAGCAGCTTAGGGCATGGACAGGGATACAATGAGCAGTTCTTC. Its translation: CASSLGHGQGYNEQFF.

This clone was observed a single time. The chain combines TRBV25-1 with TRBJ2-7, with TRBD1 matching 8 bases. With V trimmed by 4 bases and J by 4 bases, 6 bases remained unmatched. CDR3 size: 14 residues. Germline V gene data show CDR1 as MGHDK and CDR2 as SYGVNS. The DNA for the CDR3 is TGTGCCAGCAGTGTCCAGGGGGCGGGGTACGAGCAGTACTTC. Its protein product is CASSVQGAGYEQYF.

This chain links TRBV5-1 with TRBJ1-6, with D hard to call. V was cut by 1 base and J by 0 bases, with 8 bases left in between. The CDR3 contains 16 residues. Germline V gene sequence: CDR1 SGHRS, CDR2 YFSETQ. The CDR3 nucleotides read TGCGCCAGCAGCTTGAAGGGTAGCTCCTATAATTCACCCCTCCACTTT. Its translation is CASSLKGSSYNSPLHF.

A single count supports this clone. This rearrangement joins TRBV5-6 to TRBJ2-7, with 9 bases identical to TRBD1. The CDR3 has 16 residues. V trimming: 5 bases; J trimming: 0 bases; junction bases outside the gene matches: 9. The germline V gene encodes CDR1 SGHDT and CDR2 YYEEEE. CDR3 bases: TGTGCCAGCAGGAAAGGGACAGGGCTGGGCTCCTACGAGCAGTACTTC. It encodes CASRKGTGLGSYEQYF.

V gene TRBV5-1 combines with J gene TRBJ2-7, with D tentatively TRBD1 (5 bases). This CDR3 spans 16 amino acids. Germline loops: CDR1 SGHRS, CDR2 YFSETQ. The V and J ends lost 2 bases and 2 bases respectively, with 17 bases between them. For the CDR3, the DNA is TGCGCCAGCAGCTTAGGTGAACAGGAGTATACCTACGAGCAGTACTTC. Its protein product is CASSLGEQEYTYEQYF. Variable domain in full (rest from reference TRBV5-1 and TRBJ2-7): KAGVTQTPRYLIKTRGQQVTLSCSPISGHRSVSWYQQTPGQGLQFLFEYFSETQRNKGNFPGRFSGRQFSNSRSEMNVSTLELGDSALYLCASSLGEQEYTYEQYFGPGTRLTVT.

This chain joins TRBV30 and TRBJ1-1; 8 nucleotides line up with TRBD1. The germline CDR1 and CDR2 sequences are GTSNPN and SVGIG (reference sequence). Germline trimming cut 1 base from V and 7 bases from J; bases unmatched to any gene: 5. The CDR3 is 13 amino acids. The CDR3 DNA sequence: TGTGCCTGGAGTGCAACAGGGGGTGGTGAAGCTTTCTTT. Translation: CAWSATGGGEAFF.

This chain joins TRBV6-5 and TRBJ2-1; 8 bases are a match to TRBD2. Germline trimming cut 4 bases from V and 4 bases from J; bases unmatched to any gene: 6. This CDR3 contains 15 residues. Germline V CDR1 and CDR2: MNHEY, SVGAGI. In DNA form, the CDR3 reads TGTGCCAGCAGTTCGACGGGAGGGGGTTACAATGAGCAGTTCTTC. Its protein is CASSSTGGGYNEQFF.

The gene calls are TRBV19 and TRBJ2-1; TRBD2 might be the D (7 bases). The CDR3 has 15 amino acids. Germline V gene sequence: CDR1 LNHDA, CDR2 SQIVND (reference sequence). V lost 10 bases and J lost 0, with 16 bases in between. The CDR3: CATAGASGSYNEQFF. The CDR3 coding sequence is TGTGCCACCGCAGGGGCTAGCGGCTCCTACAATGAGCAGTTCTTC.

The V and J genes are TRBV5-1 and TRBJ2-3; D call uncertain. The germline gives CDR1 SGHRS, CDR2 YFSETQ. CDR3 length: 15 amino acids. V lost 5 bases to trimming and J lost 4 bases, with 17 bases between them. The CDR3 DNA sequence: TGCGCCAGCAGGGAGCTCTCCAGCGATCCAGATACGCAGTATTTT. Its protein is CASRELSSDPDTQYF.